Following are 5 T cell receptor beta chains from one sample sequenced in a study of shared clonotypes between healthy human individuals. The method was immunoSEQ multiplex PCR; TCRdb's version includes in-frame clones alone and lacks a portion of them. Of over 2 million clones listed, 92% were seen once; the top ten hold more than 0.35%. The sample taken for sequencing was naive CD4+ T cells from PBMCs. Noted subset: CD45RA+ positively selected. The receptors stem from a man between 18 and 29 years old in good health. Some clones in this sample may be carry-over from other donors' samples.

The V gene is TRBV5-1, the J gene TRBJ2-2, with D possibly matching TRBD2 (5 bases). The germline V gene encodes CDR1 SGHRS and CDR2 YFSETQ. CDR3 length: 14 amino acids. Deletions cut 6 bases from V and 4 bases from J, with 13 bases between. CDR3 sequence: CASKSLAGTGELFF. The DNA of the CDR3 is TGCGCCAGCAAATCGCTAGCAGGCACCGGGGAGCTGTTTTTT.

V is TRBV28 and J is TRBJ1-1, with D possibly being TRBD1 (5 bases). The germline CDR1 and CDR2 sequences are MDHEN and SYDVKM. The CDR3 is 13 amino acids. Trimming cost V 6 bases and J 4 bases, with 12 bases left between them. The CDR3 loop reads CASSEGGGTEAFF. CDR3 DNA: TGTGCCAGCAGCGAAGGCGGGGGCACTGAAGCTTTCTTT.

The gene calls are TRBV28 and TRBJ2-2; the D gene is possibly TRBD1 (6 bases). The CDR3 totals 15 residues. Trimming stripped 3 bases from V and 4 bases from J, with 12 bases between. CDR1 is MDHEN and CDR2 is SYDVKM in the germline V gene. The CDR3 is CASSFYRVVTGELFF. The CDR3 nucleotides read TGTGCCAGCAGTTTTTACAGGGTGGTCACCGGGGAGCTGTTTTTT.

This clone was seen once. The rearrangement uses TRBV5-1 and TRBJ2-2, with 11 bases that match TRBD1. The germline gives CDR1 SGHRS, CDR2 YFSETQ. There are 16 residues in the CDR3. Trimming at V came to 7 bases and at J to 4 bases, leaving 9 bases not matched to a gene. The CDR3, as DNA: TGCGCCAGCTACCCACCCGGGACAGGGGGCACCGGGGAGCTGTTTTTT. This gives the protein CASYPPGTGGTGELFF.

The chain is built from TRBV4-3 and TRBJ2-1, with a weak D call TRBD2 (6 bases). Germline V gene lookup returns CDR1 LGHNA and CDR2 YSLEER. This CDR3 comprises 16 residues. V was shortened by 1 base and J by 3 bases, with 13 bases between the two germline ends. CDR3 residues: CASSQGPDGGYNEQFF. DNA of the CDR3: TGCGCCAGCAGCCAAGGTCCGGACGGGGGCTACAATGAGCAGTTCTTC.